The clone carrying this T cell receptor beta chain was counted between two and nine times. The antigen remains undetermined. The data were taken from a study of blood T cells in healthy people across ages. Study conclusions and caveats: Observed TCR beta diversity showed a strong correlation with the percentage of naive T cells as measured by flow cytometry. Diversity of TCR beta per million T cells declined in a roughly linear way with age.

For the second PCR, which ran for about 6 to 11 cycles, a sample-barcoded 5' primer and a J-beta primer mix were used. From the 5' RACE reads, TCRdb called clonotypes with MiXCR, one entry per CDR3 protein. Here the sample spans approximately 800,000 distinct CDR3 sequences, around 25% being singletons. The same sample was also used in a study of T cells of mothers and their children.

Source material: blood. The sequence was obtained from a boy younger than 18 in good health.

CDR3 DNA: TGTGCCATCAGTGTTAGGCAAGAGACCCAGTACTTC. Translation gives CAISVRQETQYF. The chain combines TRBV10-3 with TRBJ2-5, with unresolved D. V was pared by 4 bases and J by 2 bases, with 5 bases between. CDR3 length equals 12 residues. The germline CDR1 and CDR2 sequences are ENHRY and SYGVKD.